This T cell receptor beta chain stems from a study of T cells in Graves' hyperthyroidism and ophthalmopathy. What was amplified from RNA transcripts were TCR beta CDR3 regions. The HTBI primer set drove a first-round RT-PCR of the TCR CDR3. TCRdb re-called the multiplex PCR reads through MiXCR, storing one row per CDR3 protein. The table has over 650,000 distinct CDR3 sequences, over 40% seen once. This clonotype was counted many times. The study left out patients who had uncontrolled infection, other autoimmune disease, pregnancy or lactation. Every diagnosis used clinical symptoms, serum thyroxine and TRAb, thyroid ultrasound and orbital computed tomography. This receptor was taken from an adult man with Graves' disease, either hyperthyroidism or ophthalmopathy (not recorded which). Sequencing input: peripheral blood or thyroid tissue (not recorded which).

The CDR3 loop is CASSLDDRGYGYTF. The CDR3 DNA sequence: TGTGCCAGCAGTCTAGACGACAGGGGCTATGGCTACACCTTC. The V and J genes are TRBV12-3 or TRBV12-4 and TRBJ1-2; TRBD1 agrees at 8 bases. J lost 4 bases, V lost 5 bases, and 6 bases had no gene match. There are 14 residues in the CDR3.